A single sample gave rise to the 11 T cell receptor beta chains below, sequenced in a study of blood T cell repertoires in COVID-19. Data came from immunoSEQ multiplex PCR; TCRdb stores just in-frame clones and leaves some out. The sample has 150,000 to 200,000 clones, more than 75% seen once. The sample consisted of peripheral blood. The receptors derive from a middle-aged man with active or convalescent COVID-19.

The chain has TRBV5-4 and TRBJ2-1; TRBD1 matches at 8 bases. The germline V gene encodes CDR1 SGHNT and CDR2 YYREEE (reference sequence). Trimming removed 4 bases from V and 3 bases from J; junction bases left unmatched: 9. The CDR3 length is 16 residues. The CDR3 sequence: CASSVGPGQGYNEQFF. The DNA of the CDR3 is TGTGCCAGCAGCGTAGGACCTGGACAGGGCTACAATGAGCAGTTCTTC.

The chain combines TRBV6-2 or TRBV6-3 with TRBJ1-2; the D gene is possibly TRBD1 (5 bases). Trimming left V 5 bases short and J 0 bases short, with 13 bases between. Germline values: CDR1 MNHEY, CDR2 SVGEGT. CDR3 length: 15 residues. This CDR3 reads CASSGGDPTNYGYTF. In DNA form, the CDR3 reads TGTGCCAGCAGTGGAGGGGACCCTACTAACTATGGCTACACCTTC.

V is TRBV6-1 and J is TRBJ2-7, with a weak D call TRBD1 (6 bases). Trimming stripped 0 bases from V and 4 bases from J, with 13 bases between. The CDR3 covers 15 residues. The germline CDR1 and CDR2 sequences are MNHNS and SASEGT. The CDR3 here is CASSEARTAAYEQYF. CDR3 in DNA: TGTGCCAGCAGTGAAGCGCGGACAGCAGCGTACGAGCAGTACTTC.

The V gene is TRBV7-3, the J gene TRBJ2-5, with TRBD1 matching 10 bases. CDR3 length: 17 amino acids. CDR1 and CDR2 (germline): SGHTA, FQGTGA. J lost 5 bases, V lost 6 bases, and 15 bases had no gene match. The CDR3 DNA sequence: TGTGCCAGCAGTCATACAACCGGGACAGGGGTCGAGGAGACCCAGTACTTC. Translating gives CASSHTTGTGVEETQYF.

The CDR3 DNA follows: TGTGCCAGCAGGGGACACTCCTATAATTCACCCCTCCACTTT. Its translation: CASRGHSYNSPLHF. This rearrangement joins TRBV6-5 to TRBJ1-6; D may be TRBD1 (6 bases). Germline values: CDR1 MNHEY, CDR2 SVGAGI. Trimming took off 6 bases at V and 0 bases at J, with 6 bases between the two ends. The CDR3 has 14 amino acids.

This clone was seen only once. This sequence joins TRBV28 and TRBJ2-4, with D possibly being TRBD1 (5 bases). Trimming took 5 bases from V and 0 from J, leaving 11 bases between them. The germline V gene has CDR1 MDHEN and CDR2 SYDVKM. This CDR3 is 15 amino acids long. The CDR3 nucleotides are TGTGCCAGCAGTAGCCAGGGTCAAGCCAAAAACATTCAGTACTTC. It specifies CASSSQGQAKNIQYF. Using reference TRBV28 and TRBJ2-4 for the parts outside the CDR3, the full variable domain is DVKVTQSSRYLVKRTGEKVFLECVQDMDHENMFWYRQDPGLGLRLIYFSYDVKMKEKGDIPEGYSVSREKKERFSLILESASTNQTSMYLCASSSQGQAKNIQYFGAGTRLSVL.

V gene TRBV11-2 combines with J gene TRBJ2-1; 11 bases map to TRBD2. This CDR3 has 15 amino acids. The ends lost 3 bases at V and 6 bases at J; junction bases unmatched: 4. Germline values: CDR1 SGHAT, CDR2 FQNNGV. This chain's CDR3 is CASSFTSGSTNEQFF. The CDR3 DNA reads as TGTGCCAGCAGCTTTACTAGCGGGAGCACCAATGAGCAGTTCTTC. Variable domain in full (rest from reference TRBV11-2 and TRBJ2-1): EAGVAQSPRYKIIEKRQSVAFWCNPISGHATLYWYQQILGQGPKLLIQFQNNGVVDDSQLPKDRFSAERLKGVDSTLKIQPAKLEDSAVYLCASSFTSGSTNEQFFGPGTRLTVL.

The V gene is TRBV6-5, the J gene TRBJ1-2, with 8 bases that match TRBD1. Germline assignment: CDR1 MNHEY and CDR2 SVGAGI. Unmatched junction bases numbered 3, after V lost 3 bases and J lost 6 bases. The CDR3 totals 13 residues. The CDR3 is CASSYGQGNGYTF. CDR3 DNA sequence: TGTGCCAGCAGTTATGGACAGGGTAATGGCTACACCTTC.

This chain uses TRBV18 with TRBJ2-7; 11 bases match TRBD2. Looked up from germline, CDR1 is KGHSH and CDR2 is LQKENI. The V segment lost 4 bases and the J segment 6 bases; nucleotides outside the gene matches: 8. The CDR3 runs to 15 residues. The CDR3 DNA follows: TGTGCCAGCTCACAGATAGCGGGAGGGCCCTCCGAGCAGTACTTC. The encoded protein is CASSQIAGGPSEQYF.

This rearrangement joins TRBV11-3 to TRBJ1-1; possible D gene TRBD1, 5 bases. V was clipped by 2 bases and J by 7 bases, with 11 bases between them. CDR1 is SGHNT and CDR2 is YENEEA in the germline V gene. The CDR3 consists of 13 residues. The chain's CDR3 is CASSLSGEREAFF. DNA of the CDR3: TGTGCCAGCAGCTTATCGGGGGAACGTGAAGCTTTCTTT.

This chain connects TRBV4-2 to TRBJ1-2, with 7 bases lining up with TRBD1. CDR3 length equals 15 residues. V lost 4 bases, J lost 3 bases, and 8 bases stayed unmatched. Germline V gives CDR1 LGHNA, CDR2 YNFKEQ. This CDR3 reads CASSLDRAPDYGYTF. The CDR3 nucleotides read TGTGCCAGCAGCCTAGACAGGGCGCCCGACTATGGCTACACCTTC.